This T cell receptor (beta chain) was identified during a study of a mutant IDH1 vaccine in newly diagnosed glioma. The CDR3 contains 12 residues. Per the germline V gene, CDR1 is GTSNPN and CDR2 is SVGIG (reference sequence). Between the trimmed V and J ends, which lost 5 bases and 6 bases, there was a span of 14 bases. Remarks on this clone: What it binds is not known.

Time point in this sample: week 35, safety follow-up. It was 300 ug of mutant IDH1 20-mer peptide that made up each vaccine dose, given with topical imiquimod. Assay: immunoSEQ multiplex PCR; the TCRdb copy retains only in-frame clones and omits some. The sample includes approximately 50,000 clones, 76% of them seen just once. The TCR originated in a man aged 40-55 years with glioma. The input for sequencing was PBMCs, taken from a glioma patient whose treatment included an IDH1 peptide vaccine. This chain connects TRBV30 to TRBJ2-7, with D possibly TRBD2 on 6 matching bases. CDR3 sequence (DNA): TGTGCCTGGGGGTCGGGAGTTCGCGAGCAGTACGTC. Its protein product is CAWGSGVREQYV.